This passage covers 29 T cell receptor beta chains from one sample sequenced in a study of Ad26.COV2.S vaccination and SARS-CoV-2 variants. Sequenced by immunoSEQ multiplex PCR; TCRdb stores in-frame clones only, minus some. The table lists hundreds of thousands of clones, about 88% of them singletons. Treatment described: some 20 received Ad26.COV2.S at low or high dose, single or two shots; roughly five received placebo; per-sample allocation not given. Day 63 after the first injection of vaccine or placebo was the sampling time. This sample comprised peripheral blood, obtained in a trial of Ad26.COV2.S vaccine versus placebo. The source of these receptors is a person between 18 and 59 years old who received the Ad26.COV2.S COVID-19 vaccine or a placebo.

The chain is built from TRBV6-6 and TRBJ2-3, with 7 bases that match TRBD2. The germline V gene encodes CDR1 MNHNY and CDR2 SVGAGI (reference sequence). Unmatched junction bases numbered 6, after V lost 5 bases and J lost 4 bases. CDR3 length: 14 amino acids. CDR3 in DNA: TGTGCCAGCAGTCGGACTAGTAAAGCAGATACGCAGTATTTT. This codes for CASSRTSKADTQYF.

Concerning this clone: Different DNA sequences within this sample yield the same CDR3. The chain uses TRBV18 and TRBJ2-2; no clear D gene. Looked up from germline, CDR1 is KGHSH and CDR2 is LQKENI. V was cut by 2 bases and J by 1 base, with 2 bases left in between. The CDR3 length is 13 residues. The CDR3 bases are TGTGCCAGCTCACCAAGGAACACCGGGGAGCTGTTTTTT. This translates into CASSPRNTGELFF.

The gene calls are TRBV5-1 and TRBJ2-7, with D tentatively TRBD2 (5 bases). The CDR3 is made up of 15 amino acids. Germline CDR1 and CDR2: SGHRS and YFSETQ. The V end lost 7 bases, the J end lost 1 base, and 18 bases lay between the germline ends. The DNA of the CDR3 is TGCGCCAGCCGTTTTTCCGCGGGTCGTTCCTACGAGCAGTACTTC. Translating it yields CASRFSAGRSYEQYF.

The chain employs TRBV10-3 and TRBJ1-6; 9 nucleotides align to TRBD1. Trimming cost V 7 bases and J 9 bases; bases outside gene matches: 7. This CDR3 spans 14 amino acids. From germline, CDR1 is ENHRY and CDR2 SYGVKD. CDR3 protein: CAITGDRERSPLHF. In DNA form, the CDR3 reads TGTGCCATCACCGGGGACAGGGAACGTTCACCCCTCCACTTT.

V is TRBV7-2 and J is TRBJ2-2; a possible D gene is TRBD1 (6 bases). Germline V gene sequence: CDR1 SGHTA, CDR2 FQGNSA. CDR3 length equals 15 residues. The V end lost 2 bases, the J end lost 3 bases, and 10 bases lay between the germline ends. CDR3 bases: TGTGCCAGCAGCTTAATGGGGGCCGACACCGGGGAGCTGTTTTTT. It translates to CASSLMGADTGELFF. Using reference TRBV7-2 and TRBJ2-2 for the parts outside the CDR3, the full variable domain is GAGVSQSPSNKVTEKGKDVELRCDPISGHTALYWYRQSLGQGLEFLIYFQGNSAPDKSGLPSDRFSAERTGGSVSTLTIQRTQQEDSAVYLCASSLMGADTGELFFGEGSRLTVL.

The CDR3 reads CASSPVWGSQETQYF. The CDR3 nucleotides are TGTGCCAGCAGCCCTGTGTGGGGGTCACAAGAGACCCAGTACTTC. J is TRBJ2-5 and V is TRBV7-3, with D perhaps being TRBD1 or TRBD2 (5 bases each). Trimming took off 5 bases at V and 2 bases at J, with 15 bases between the two ends. Germline lookup yields CDR1 SGHTA and CDR2 FQGTGA. The CDR3 length is 15 residues.

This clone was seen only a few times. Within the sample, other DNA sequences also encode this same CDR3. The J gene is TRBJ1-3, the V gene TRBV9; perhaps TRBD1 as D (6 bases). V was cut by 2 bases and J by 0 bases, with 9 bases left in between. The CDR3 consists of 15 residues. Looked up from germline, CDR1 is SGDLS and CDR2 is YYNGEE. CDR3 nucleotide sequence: TGTGCCAGCAGCGTCAGGGGTAACTCTGGAAACACCATATATTTT. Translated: CASSVRGNSGNTIYF.

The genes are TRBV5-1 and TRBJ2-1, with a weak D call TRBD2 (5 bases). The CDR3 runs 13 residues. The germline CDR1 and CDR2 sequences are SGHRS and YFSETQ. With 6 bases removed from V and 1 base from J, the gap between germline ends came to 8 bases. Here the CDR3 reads CASNRDSYNEQFF. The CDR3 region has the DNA TGCGCCAGCAACCGGGATTCCTACAATGAGCAGTTCTTC.

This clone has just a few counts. The CDR3 protein is CASSPASSPLHF. The CDR3, as DNA: TGTGCCAGCAGTCCCGCCTCTTCACCCCTCCACTTT. The gene calls are TRBV27 and TRBJ1-6; D call uncertain. V gave up 5 bases and J gave up 9 bases, with 8 bases separating them. The CDR3 spans 12 residues. Germline loops: CDR1 MNHEY, CDR2 SMNVEV (reference sequence).

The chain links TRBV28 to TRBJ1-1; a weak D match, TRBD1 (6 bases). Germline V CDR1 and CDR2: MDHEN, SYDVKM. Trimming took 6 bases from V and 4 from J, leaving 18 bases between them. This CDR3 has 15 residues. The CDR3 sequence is CASSTPTGPGTEAFF. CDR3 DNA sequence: TGTGCCAGCAGCACACCAACAGGGCCCGGCACTGAAGCTTTCTTT.

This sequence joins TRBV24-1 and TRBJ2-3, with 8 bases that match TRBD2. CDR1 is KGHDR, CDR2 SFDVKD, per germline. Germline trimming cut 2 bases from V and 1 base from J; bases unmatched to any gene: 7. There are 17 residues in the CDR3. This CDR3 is CATSDSPTSARTDTQYF. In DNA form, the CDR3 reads TGTGCCACCAGTGATTCACCGACTAGCGCACGCACAGATACGCAGTATTTT.

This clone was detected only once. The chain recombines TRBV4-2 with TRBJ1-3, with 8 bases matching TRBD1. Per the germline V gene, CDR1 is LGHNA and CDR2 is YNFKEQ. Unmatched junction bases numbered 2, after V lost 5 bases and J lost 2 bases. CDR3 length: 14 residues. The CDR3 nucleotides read TGTGCCAGCAGCTCCAGGGGGCCTGGAAACACCATATATTTT. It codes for CASSSRGPGNTIYF.

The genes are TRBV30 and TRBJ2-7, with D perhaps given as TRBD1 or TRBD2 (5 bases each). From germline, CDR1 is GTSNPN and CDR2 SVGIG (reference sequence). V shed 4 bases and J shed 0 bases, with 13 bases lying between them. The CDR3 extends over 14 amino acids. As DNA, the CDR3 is TGTGCCTGGACTGTTAAGGGGAGCTCCTACGAGCAGTACTTC. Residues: CAWTVKGSSYEQYF.

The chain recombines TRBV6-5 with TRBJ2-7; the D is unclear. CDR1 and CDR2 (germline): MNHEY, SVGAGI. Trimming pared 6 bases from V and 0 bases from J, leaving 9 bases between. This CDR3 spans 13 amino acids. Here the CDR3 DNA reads TGTGCCAGCAGCTCCCCGGCCTCCTACGAGCAGTACGTC. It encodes CASSSPASYEQYV.

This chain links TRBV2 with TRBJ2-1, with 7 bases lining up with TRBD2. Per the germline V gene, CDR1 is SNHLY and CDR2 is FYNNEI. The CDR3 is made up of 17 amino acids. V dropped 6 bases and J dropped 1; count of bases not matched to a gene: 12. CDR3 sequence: CASSPPRGSGSYNEQFF. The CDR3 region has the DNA TGTGCCAGCAGCCCACCTCGCGGGAGCGGTTCCTACAATGAGCAGTTCTTC. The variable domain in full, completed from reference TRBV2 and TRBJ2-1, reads EPEVTQTPSHQVTQMGQEVILRCVPISNHLYFYWYRQILGQKVEFLVSFYNNEISEKSEIFDDQFSVERPDGSNFTLKIRSTKLEDSAMYFCASSPPRGSGSYNEQFFGPGTRLTVL.

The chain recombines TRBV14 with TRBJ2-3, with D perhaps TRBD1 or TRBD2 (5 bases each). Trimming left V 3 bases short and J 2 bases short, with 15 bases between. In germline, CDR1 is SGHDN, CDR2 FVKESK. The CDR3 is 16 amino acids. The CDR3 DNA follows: TGTGCCAGCAGCCACGCCGGCTGGGGGACCACAGATACGCAGTATTTT. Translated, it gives CASSHAGWGTTDTQYF.

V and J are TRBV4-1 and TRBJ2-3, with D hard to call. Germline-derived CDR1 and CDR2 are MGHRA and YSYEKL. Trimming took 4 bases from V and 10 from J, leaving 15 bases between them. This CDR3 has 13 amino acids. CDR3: CASSPGGKLSQYF. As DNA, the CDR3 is TGCGCCAGCAGCCCCGGTGGAAAATTGTCGCAGTATTTT.

The CDR3 reads CASRARAPQPPDTQYF. The CDR3 DNA sequence: TGTGCCAGCAGAGCAAGGGCCCCCCAACCCCCAGATACGCAGTATTTT. The chain has TRBV4-2 and TRBJ2-3; no definite D call. V was cut by 6 bases and J by 4 bases, with 20 bases left in between. This CDR3 has 16 residues. From germline, CDR1 is LGHNA and CDR2 YNFKEQ.

This CDR3 reads CASSTRTGVEREQYF. CDR3 sequence (DNA): TGTGCCAGCAGTACAAGGACAGGGGTGGAGCGCGAGCAGTACTTC. The chain recombines TRBV27 with TRBJ2-7; 9 nucleotides agree with TRBD1. The CDR3 covers 15 residues. CDR1 and CDR2 from the germline V gene are MNHEY and SMNVEV (reference sequence). Unmatched junction bases numbered 11, after V lost 5 bases and J lost 6 bases.

Here the CDR3 reads CASSLLSEEGYTF. The CDR3, as DNA: TGTGCCAGCAGTTTGCTTTCCGAGGAAGGCTACACCTTC. J is TRBJ1-2 and V is TRBV28; the D is unclear. CDR1 is MDHEN and CDR2 is SYDVKM in the germline V gene. The CDR3 runs to 13 residues. Between the trimmed V and J ends, which lost 3 bases and 8 bases, there was a span of 13 bases.

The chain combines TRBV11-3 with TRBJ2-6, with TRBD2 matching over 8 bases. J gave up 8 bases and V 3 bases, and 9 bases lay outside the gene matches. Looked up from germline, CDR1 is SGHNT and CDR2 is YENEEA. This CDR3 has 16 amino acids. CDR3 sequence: CASSFGGGVRPNVLTF. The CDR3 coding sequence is TGTGCCAGCAGCTTCGGGGGGGGCGTAAGGCCCAACGTCCTGACTTTC.

The CDR3 protein is CASSRNSLQLFF. CDR3 nucleotide sequence: TGTGCCAGCAGCAGAAACAGTCTGCAGCTGTTTTTT. The genes are TRBV12-3 or TRBV12-4 and TRBJ1-4; D gene unclear. Trimming took off 6 bases at V and 14 bases at J, with 16 bases between the two ends. This CDR3 is built from 12 residues.

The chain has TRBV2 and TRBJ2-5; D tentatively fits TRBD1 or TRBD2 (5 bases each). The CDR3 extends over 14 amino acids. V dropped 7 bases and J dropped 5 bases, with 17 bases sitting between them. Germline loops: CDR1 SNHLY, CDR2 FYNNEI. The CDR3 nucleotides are TGTGCCAGCATTGGGACGAGTCCTCGGGAGACCCAGTACTTC. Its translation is CASIGTSPRETQYF.

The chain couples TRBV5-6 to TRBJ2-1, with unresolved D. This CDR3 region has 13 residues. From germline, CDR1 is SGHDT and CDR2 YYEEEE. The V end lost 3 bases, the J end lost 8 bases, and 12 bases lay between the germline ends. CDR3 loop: CASSSLMGDEQFF. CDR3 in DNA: TGTGCCAGCAGCTCGTTAATGGGCGATGAGCAGTTCTTC.

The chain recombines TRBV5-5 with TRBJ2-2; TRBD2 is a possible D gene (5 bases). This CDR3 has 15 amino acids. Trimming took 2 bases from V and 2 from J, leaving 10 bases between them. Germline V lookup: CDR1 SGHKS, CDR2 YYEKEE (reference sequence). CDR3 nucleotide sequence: TGTGCCAGCAGCTTAGCCGGGGTTAACACCGGGGAGCTGTTTTTT. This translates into CASSLAGVNTGELFF.

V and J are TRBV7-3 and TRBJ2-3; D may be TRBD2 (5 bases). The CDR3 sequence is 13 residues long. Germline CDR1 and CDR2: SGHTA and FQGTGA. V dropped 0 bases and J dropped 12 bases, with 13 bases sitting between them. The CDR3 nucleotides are TGTGCCAGCAGCTTAACGAGGGCCGGTGCACAGTATTTT. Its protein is CASSLTRAGAQYF.

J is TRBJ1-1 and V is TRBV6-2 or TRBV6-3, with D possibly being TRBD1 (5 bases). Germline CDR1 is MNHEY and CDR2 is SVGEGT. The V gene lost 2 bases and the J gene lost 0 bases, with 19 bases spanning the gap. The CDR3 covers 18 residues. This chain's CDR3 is CASSYLGVRVRMNTEAFF. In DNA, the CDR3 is TGTGCCAGCAGTTACCTGGGGGTGAGGGTTAGGATGAACACTGAAGCTTTCTTT.

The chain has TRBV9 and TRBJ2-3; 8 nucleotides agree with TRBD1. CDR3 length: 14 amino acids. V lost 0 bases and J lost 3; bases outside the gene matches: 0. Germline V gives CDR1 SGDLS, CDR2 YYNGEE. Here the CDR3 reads CASSVDRGTDTQYF. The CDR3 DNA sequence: TGTGCCAGCAGCGTAGACAGGGGGACAGATACGCAGTATTTT.

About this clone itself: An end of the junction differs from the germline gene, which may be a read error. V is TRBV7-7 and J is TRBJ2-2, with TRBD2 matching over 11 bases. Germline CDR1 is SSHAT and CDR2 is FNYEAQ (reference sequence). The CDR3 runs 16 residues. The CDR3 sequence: CASRKGLADYSGELFF. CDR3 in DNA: TGTGCTAGCAGGAAGGGACTAGCGGACTATAGCGGGGAGCTGTTTTTT.